These 32 T cell receptor beta chains came from one sample sequenced in a study of post-analysis software for immune sequencing data. Whole-study findings and limits: Higher frequency in patients than in controls was seen for roughly five TRBV segments, with TRBV5-6, TRBV5-1 and TRBV20-1 among them.

No antigen has been assigned to these receptors. Incorporated into the TCR beta cDNA libraries were unique molecular identifiers, which served to reduce PCR and sequencing biases. Via MiXCR, TCRdb re-called the PCR reads, giving one row per CDR3 protein. Among 550,000 to 700,000 distinct CDR3 sequences, roughly 47% were seen once, and the ten largest hold 1.5% to 2%. Sample: blood. These receptors came from a girl between 10 and 17 years old with multiple sclerosis.

The table lists this clonotype with a few counts. V is TRBV5-1 and J is TRBJ2-1; TRBD1 matches 10 bases. The CDR3 length is 16 residues. Germline CDR1 reads SGHRS; CDR2 reads YFSETQ. The V gene end was trimmed by 0 bases and the J gene end by 8 bases; junction bases not matched to a gene: 8. The CDR3 DNA is TGCGCCAGCAGCTTGGCGGCGACAGGGGGCTGGGATGAGCAGTTCTTC. Translating gives CASSLAATGGWDEQFF.

The chain joins TRBV24-1 to TRBJ2-1, with 7 bases that match TRBD1. CDR1 is KGHDR, CDR2 SFDVKD, per germline. The CDR3 totals 16 residues. V shed 4 bases, J shed 0 bases, and the junction held 5 bases outside the gene matches. The CDR3 bases are TGTGCCACCAGTGACTCGACAGGGAGCTCCTACAATGAGCAGTTCTTC. Residues: CATSDSTGSSYNEQFF.

This clonotype has just a few counts. V and J are TRBV28 and TRBJ2-5; the D gene could be TRBD1 or TRBD2 (5 bases each). Germline-derived CDR1 and CDR2 are MDHEN and SYDVKM. The CDR3 length is 16 residues. Trimming removed 2 bases at V and 5 bases at J, with 18 bases between. The CDR3 nucleotides read TGTGCCAGCAGTTTAGAGCCCGCCCGGGGCCAGGAGACCCAGTACTTC. Its protein is CASSLEPARGQETQYF.

This clonotype was found a few times. This chain uses TRBV20-1 with TRBJ2-1; D possibly uses TRBD1 or TRBD2 (6 bases each). The last part of the DNA fits TRBJ2-7 better; the J call may be wrong. In germline, CDR1 is DFQATT, CDR2 SNEGSKA (reference sequence). The length of the CDR3 is 13 residues. Written as DNA, the CDR3 is TGCAGTTCAGGGGACTCCGCCTACAATGAGCAGTACTTC. Residues: CSSGDSAYNEQYF.

The J gene is TRBJ1-2, the V gene TRBV5-5; 7 nucleotides agree with TRBD1. Per germline, CDR1 SGHKS and CDR2 YYEKEE (reference sequence). V lost 3 bases, J lost 8 bases, and 13 bases stayed unmatched. This CDR3 has 15 residues. CDR3: CASSWGTVQIRGYTF. The CDR3 region has the DNA TGTGCCAGCAGCTGGGGGACAGTTCAGATACGGGGCTACACCTTC.

This chain's CDR3 is CASSFSNGETQYF. The DNA for the CDR3 is TGTGCCAGCAGTTTCAGCAATGGGGAGACCCAGTACTTC. The V and J genes are TRBV12-3 or TRBV12-4 and TRBJ2-5; unclear D gene. The CDR3 contains 13 residues. Between the trimmed V and J ends, which lost 3 bases and 5 bases, there was a span of 10 bases.

The rearrangement links TRBV28 to TRBJ2-2; D unclear. Trimming took off 6 bases at V and 5 bases at J, with 4 bases between the two ends. This CDR3 region has 11 residues. CDR1 and CDR2 from the germline V gene are MDHEN and SYDVKM. CDR3 in DNA: TGTGCCAGCAGCGAGACCGGGGAGCTGTTTTTT. Translation: CASSETGELFF.

V gene TRBV12-3 or TRBV12-4 combines with J gene TRBJ2-1; the D gene could be TRBD1 or TRBD2 (5 bases each). The CDR3 is 16 residues long. V lost 3 bases to trimming and J lost 2 bases, with 14 bases between them. This chain's CDR3 is CASSFWGSGPYNEQFF. In DNA form, the CDR3 reads TGTGCCAGCAGTTTTTGGGGGAGCGGCCCCTACAATGAGCAGTTCTTC.

This sequence joins TRBV2 and TRBJ1-5; D might be TRBD1 (5 bases). Trimming took off 8 bases at V and 0 bases at J, with 20 bases between the two ends. CDR3 length equals 17 residues. Germline assignment: CDR1 SNHLY and CDR2 FYNNEI. The chain's CDR3 is CASDGRSGTDSNQPQHF. In DNA, the CDR3 is TGTGCCAGCGACGGCCGCTCCGGGACGGATAGCAATCAGCCCCAGCATTTT.

This clonotype turned up a few times. The chain joins TRBV7-9 to TRBJ1-1, with unresolved D. Trimming stripped 2 bases from V and 2 bases from J, with 6 bases between. This CDR3 comprises 13 residues. Germline CDR1 reads SEHNR; CDR2 reads FQNEAQ (reference sequence). The CDR3 protein is CASSLPANTEAFF. CDR3 coding DNA: TGTGCCAGCAGCTTACCCGCTAACACTGAAGCTTTCTTT.

This clonotype was counted between two and nine times. The CDR3 here is CASSSLGLAGSFEQYF. Here the CDR3 DNA reads TGTGCCAGCAGTTCACTTGGACTAGCGGGAAGTTTCGAGCAGTACTTC. V usage is TRBV12-3 or TRBV12-4 and J usage is TRBJ2-5; 12 nucleotides match TRBD2. The J call may not be correct, given that the DNA end is closer to TRBJ2-7. The CDR3 has 16 residues.

There are a few counts of this clonotype. This chain uses TRBV29-1 with TRBJ2-5; D is ambiguous. V was cut by 4 bases and J by 0 bases, with 12 bases left in between. The CDR3 runs to 14 residues. Germline V gives CDR1 SQVTM, CDR2 ANQGSEA. The chain's CDR3 is CSVGVPTDQETQYF. CDR3 DNA sequence: TGCAGCGTTGGGGTCCCGACGGACCAAGAGACCCAGTACTTC.

The V call is TRBV7-2, the J call TRBJ2-5; 10 nucleotides line up with TRBD1. The DNA end is more similar to TRBJ2-7, so the J call may be wrong. The CDR3 length is 13 residues. The germline CDR1 and CDR2 sequences are SGHTA and FQGNSA. The DNA for the CDR3 is TGTACCAGCAGCTTGGGACAGGGGTCCGAGCAGTACTTC. Translated: CTSSLGQGSEQYF.

The J gene is TRBJ1-2, the V gene TRBV5-5; D remains unclear. The germline gives CDR1 SGHKS, CDR2 YYEKEE (reference sequence). V lost 4 bases, J lost 4 bases, and 17 bases lay in between. CDR3 length equals 15 residues. CDR3 DNA sequence: TGTGCCAGCAGCAAAGAGATCGGGGAGATCTATGGCTACACCTTC. It translates to CASSKEIGEIYGYTF.

This sequence joins TRBV9 and TRBJ2-1, with D possibly being TRBD2 (7 bases). This CDR3 has 16 residues. Germline CDR1 SGDLS, CDR2 YYNGEE. The V end lost 0 bases, the J end lost 2 bases, and 12 bases lay between the germline ends. DNA of the CDR3: TGTGCCAGCAGCGTAGGAGGGGGGGAGCCCTACAATGAGCAGTTCTTC. This sequence encodes CASSVGGGEPYNEQFF.

In DNA form, the CDR3 reads TGTGCCAGCCGCCTCGGGGCGGGAAATCAGCCCCAGCATTTT. Encoded protein: CASRLGAGNQPQHF. V and J are TRBV12-3 or TRBV12-4 and TRBJ1-5; TRBD1 is a possible D gene (5 bases). Trimming cost V 8 bases and J 4 bases, with 15 bases left between them. This CDR3 spans 14 amino acids.

The chain employs TRBV12-3 or TRBV12-4 and TRBJ2-5, with D perhaps matching TRBD2 (5 bases). Trimming shortened V by 4 bases and J by 5 bases, and 11 bases separated the two germline ends. The CDR3 loop spans 13 amino acids. CDR3 coding DNA: TGTGCCAGCAGTTCATACCCGGGGGAGACCCAGTACTTC. As protein: CASSSYPGETQYF.

This clonotype appeared a few times. The chain uses TRBV7-9 and TRBJ2-1, with 12 bases lining up with TRBD2. This CDR3 has 16 residues. V shed 5 bases and J 2 bases; nucleotides not matched to a gene: 4. Germline CDR1 is SEHNR and CDR2 is FQNEAQ (reference sequence). The CDR3, as DNA: TGTGCCAGCAGCGGTCGGACTAGCGGGACCTACAATGAGCAGTTCTTC. Amino acid sequence: CASSGRTSGTYNEQFF.

CDR3 residues: CASSPGRPTSYEQYF. The CDR3 region has the DNA TGTGCCAGCAGCCCGGGACGTCCCACCTCCTACGAGCAGTACTTC. The chain uses TRBV27 and TRBJ2-7, with D perhaps TRBD1 or TRBD2 (5 bases each). The CDR3 consists of 15 residues. Germline assignment: CDR1 MNHEY and CDR2 SMNVEV (reference sequence). The germline V and J ends were trimmed by 6 bases and 0 bases, with 15 bases remaining between them.

The rearrangement joins TRBV12-3 or TRBV12-4 to TRBJ2-1, with D unclear. CDR3 length: 13 amino acids. The V end lost 3 bases, the J end lost 8 bases, and 11 bases lay between the germline ends. CDR3 sequence: CASSFRSADEQFF. The CDR3 bases are TGTGCCAGCAGTTTTAGGTCAGCCGATGAGCAGTTCTTC.

This clonotype was found a few times. This chain connects TRBV29-1 to TRBJ2-1; unclear D gene. The ends were cut back, 6 bases at V and 12 bases at J, with 12 bases in the middle. Germline loops: CDR1 SQVTM, CDR2 ANQGSEA. The CDR3 runs to 10 residues. In DNA form, the CDR3 reads TGCAGCGTCGACGGCAAGTGGCAGTTCTTC. As protein: CSVDGKWQFF.

This clonotype showed up just a few times. J is TRBJ1-2 and V is TRBV12-3 or TRBV12-4; D gene uncertain. Trimming removed 0 bases from V and 5 bases from J, with 7 bases in between. CDR3 length: 13 residues. In DNA, the CDR3 is TGTGCCAGCAGTTTAGCCGGGGAGTATGGCTACACCTTC. It is translated as CASSLAGEYGYTF.

This clonotype has a count of ten or more. The rearrangement uses TRBV15 and TRBJ2-7; a possible D gene is TRBD1 (5 bases). In germline, CDR1 is LNHNV, CDR2 YYDKDF (reference sequence). The CDR3 loop spans 15 amino acids. Trimming pared 0 bases from V and 3 bases from J, leaving 12 bases between. As DNA, the CDR3 is TGTGCCACCAGCAGAGAGGGGCAGGAGCGCTACGAGCAGTACTTC. It encodes CATSREGQERYEQYF.

This clonotype was counted only a few times. The chain joins TRBV7-9 to TRBJ2-5; possibly TRBD1 for D (5 bases). The CDR3 totals 13 residues. CDR1 and CDR2 from the germline V gene are SEHNR and FQNEAQ (reference sequence). V lost 6 bases, J lost 5 bases, and 13 bases lay in between. CDR3 residues: CASRAWGRETQYF. CDR3 sequence (DNA): TGTGCCAGCAGGGCTTGGGGCCGGGAGACCCAGTACTTC.

The CDR3 nucleotides are TGTGCCATCAGTGAGTCAACGCTAGCCGGTGAGCAGTTCTTC. It yields the protein CAISESTLAGEQFF. This chain links TRBV10-3 with TRBJ2-1; TRBD2 might be the D (5 bases). The CDR3 length is 14 residues. The V gene's germline CDR1 is ENHRY and CDR2 SYGVKD. The ends were cut back, 0 bases at V and 9 bases at J, with 12 bases in the middle.

This chain connects TRBV15 to TRBJ2-5; the D gene is possibly TRBD1 (6 bases). Trimming took off 1 base at V and 11 bases at J, with 14 bases between the two ends. Germline V gene data show CDR1 as LNHNV and CDR2 as YYDKDF (reference sequence). The CDR3 sequence is 13 residues long. The CDR3 here is CATSRGWGQEQYF. The CDR3 DNA sequence: TGTGCCACCAGCAGAGGATGGGGGCAAGAGCAGTACTTC.

A remark on this clonotype: Likely a read error: the CDR3 ends without its conserved phenylalanine or tryptophan. The chain combines TRBV6-1 with TRBJ2-7; D is perhaps TRBD2 (6 bases). Per germline, CDR1 MNHNS and CDR2 SASEGT. V was clipped by 8 bases and J by 5 bases, with 19 bases between them. This CDR3 region has 14 residues. CDR3 bases: TGTGCCAGCCAGGGAGGCTGGGCGAACGACGAGCAGTACTGC. It encodes CASQGGWANDEQYC.

This clonotype appeared a few times. The chain joins TRBV5-1 to TRBJ2-1; TRBD2 agrees at 9 bases. Germline values: CDR1 SGHRS, CDR2 YFSETQ. With V trimmed by 0 bases and J by 8 bases, 6 bases remained unmatched. The CDR3 runs 15 residues. CDR3 coding DNA: TGCGCCAGCAGCTTGGGACTAGCGGTTTTCGATGAGCAGTTCTTC. This encodes CASSLGLAVFDEQFF.

V usage is TRBV12-3 or TRBV12-4 and J usage is TRBJ1-1, with D possibly TRBD1 on 5 matching bases. The CDR3 runs 14 residues. The V end was cut by 1 base, the J end by 5 bases, with 11 bases between. DNA of the CDR3: TGTGCCAGCAGTTTAGGGGGGGGTTTTACTGAAGCTTTCTTT. This encodes CASSLGGGFTEAFF.

To note about this clonotype: The junction shows a germline mismatch at one end, possibly a read error. The CDR3 sequence is CANSTRGAYEQYF. CDR3 sequence (DNA): TGTGCCAACAGTACCAGGGGAGCCTACGAGCAGTACTTC. V is TRBV27 and J is TRBJ2-7, with a tentative D call TRBD1 (6 bases). This CDR3 comprises 13 residues. Germline CDR1 MNHEY, CDR2 SMNVEV (reference sequence).

J is TRBJ1-1 and V is TRBV29-1; possible D gene TRBD1, 6 bases. With 6 bases removed from V and 5 bases from J, the gap between germline ends came to 22 bases. The CDR3 spans 15 residues. The V gene's germline CDR1 is SQVTM and CDR2 ANQGSEA. As DNA, the CDR3 is TGCAGCGTGGGGGGGGAACAGGGCTTAAGGACTGAAGCTTTCTTT. This gives the protein CSVGGEQGLRTEAFF.

The rearrangement links TRBV29-1 to TRBJ1-4; maybe TRBD1 (6 bases). The V end was cut by 5 bases, the J end by 0 bases, with 13 bases between. Germline V lookup: CDR1 SQVTM, CDR2 ANQGSEA. CDR3 length: 15 residues. CDR3 sequence reads: CSVRQDLATNEKLFF. The DNA of the CDR3 is TGCAGCGTTCGACAGGACCTAGCAACTAATGAAAAACTGTTTTTT. Based on the CDR3 plus reference TRBV29-1 and TRBJ1-4, the full variable domain is SAVISQKPSRDICQRGTSLTIQCQVDSQVTMMFWYRQQPGQSLTLIATANQGSEATYESGFVIDKFPISRPNLTFSTLTVSNMSPEDSSIYLCSVRQDLATNEKLFFGSGTQLSVL.